The next 32 T cell receptor beta chains were all read from a single sample in a study of monozygotic twins with inflammatory bowel disease. TCRdb reprocessed the 5' RACE reads, with one entry per CDR3 protein and no DNA. The clone table shows over 350,000 distinct CDR3 sequences, with the ten largest holding approximately 2.4%. The sample consisted of blood. These receptors came from a human donor with ulcerative colitis or Crohn's disease, or a healthy co-twin of an affected twin (not recorded which).

This chain joins TRBV4-3 and TRBJ1-2. Germline V gene data show CDR1 as LGHNA and CDR2 as YSLEER. The CDR3 loop spans 16 amino acids. The CDR3 is CASSQVSDSEDYGYTF.

The chain links TRBV15 to TRBJ1-5; without DNA, the TCRdb call of TRBD1 cannot be checked. Germline V gene data show CDR1 as LNHNV and CDR2 as YYDKDF (reference sequence). The CDR3 runs to 14 residues. The CDR3 sequence is CATSRDRGNQPQHF.

This sequence joins TRBV6-5 and TRBJ2-7; absent DNA, TCRdb's TRBD1 call cannot be checked. This CDR3 region has 14 residues. The germline V gene encodes CDR1 MNHEY and CDR2 SVGAGI. The CDR3 sequence: CASSWDRSSYEQYF.

This chain joins TRBV20-1 and TRBJ1-4; with no DNA, the TCRdb D assignment of TRBD1 cannot be verified. CDR1 and CDR2 (germline): DFQATT, SNEGSKA (reference sequence). This CDR3 is built from 14 residues. Here the CDR3 reads CSALGTPTNEKLFF.

The CDR3 here is CASRQHMNTEAFF. This chain connects TRBV7-2 to TRBJ1-1. The CDR3 sequence is 13 residues long. Germline V gene data show CDR1 as SGHTA and CDR2 as FQGNSA.

Here the CDR3 reads CASSLEMDTQYF. The V gene is TRBV5-1, the J gene TRBJ2-3. Looked up from germline, CDR1 is SGHRS and CDR2 is YFSETQ. CDR3 length equals 12 residues.

The V call is TRBV20-1, the J call TRBJ1-1; checking the TCRdb D call of TRBD1 is not possible without DNA. Germline CDR1 reads DFQATT; CDR2 reads SNEGSKA (reference sequence). The CDR3 length is 13 residues. CDR3 in amino acids: CSGRRQGLSEAFF.

This chain connects TRBV12-3 or TRBV12-4 to TRBJ1-5; TCRdb calls TRBD1, which cannot be checked without DNA. This CDR3 is built from 15 residues. This chain's CDR3 is CASSAGSPGGQPQHF.

V and J are TRBV7-6 and TRBJ2-3; the D call of TRBD1 rests on TCRdb alone, since no DNA is present to check it. From germline, CDR1 is SGHVS and CDR2 FNYEAQ. This CDR3 contains 17 residues. The CDR3 sequence: CASSLGPQGWGTDTQYF.

V and J are TRBV7-9 and TRBJ1-1; TCRdb designates TRBD1, a call that cannot be tested without DNA. CDR1 and CDR2 (germline): SEHNR, FQNEAQ (reference sequence). CDR3 length: 16 residues. The chain's CDR3 is CVSSISGPGMNTEAFF.

The chain couples TRBV4-3 to TRBJ2-7; TCRdb reports TRBD1, a call that lacks DNA to check it against. The CDR3 covers 15 residues. CDR1 is LGHNA, CDR2 YSLEER, per germline. This chain's CDR3 is CASSRDGQGAYEQYF.

This chain's CDR3 is CASSRDRGSNQPQHF. The chain carries TRBV19 and TRBJ1-5; checking the TCRdb D call of TRBD1 is not possible without DNA. Germline lookup yields CDR1 LNHDA and CDR2 SQIVND (reference sequence). The CDR3 is 15 residues long.

This rearrangement joins TRBV5-1 to TRBJ2-5; TCRdb indicates TRBD2, and absent DNA this call remains unverified. The CDR3 spans 15 residues. Germline V gene sequence: CDR1 SGHRS, CDR2 YFSETQ. The CDR3 loop is CASSLALAGAETQYF. Supplemented by reference TRBV5-1 and TRBJ2-5, the full variable domain reads KAGVTQTPRYLIKTRGQQVTLSCSPISGHRSVSWYQQTPGQGLQFLFEYFSETQRNKGNFPGRFSGRQFSNSRSEMNVSTLELGDSALYLCASSLALAGAETQYFGPGTRLLVL.

The chain uses TRBV11-1 and TRBJ2-1; the D call of TRBD2 rests on TCRdb alone, since no DNA is present to check it. The length of the CDR3 is 17 residues. The germline V gene has CDR1 SGHAT and CDR2 FQDESV (reference sequence). The chain's CDR3 is CASRLAGEAYSYNEQFF.

The chain has TRBV19 and TRBJ2-5; the D call from TCRdb, TRBD2, cannot be confirmed without DNA. CDR1 LNHDA and CDR2 SQIVND come from the germline V gene (reference sequence). CDR3 size: 13 residues. The CDR3 sequence: CASQLANQETQYF.

The CDR3: CASSQQVGAAGANVLTF. The chain joins TRBV4-2 to TRBJ2-6; the TCRdb call, TRBD1, lacks DNA for checking. The CDR3 runs to 17 residues. The V gene's germline CDR1 is LGHNA and CDR2 YNFKEQ.

The chain couples TRBV29-1 to TRBJ2-7; the D call of TRBD1 rests on TCRdb alone, since no DNA is present to check it. This CDR3 has 13 residues. CDR1 and CDR2 from the germline V gene are SQVTM and ANQGSEA. CDR3 amino acids: CSARANRDYEQYF.

This chain uses TRBV12-3 or TRBV12-4 with TRBJ1-5; TCRdb's D call of TRBD1 is untestable without DNA. CDR3 length: 13 residues. The CDR3: CASRLGGNQPQHF.

The J gene is TRBJ1-2, the V gene TRBV27. The length of the CDR3 is 14 residues. CDR1 MNHEY and CDR2 SMNVEV come from the germline V gene (reference sequence). This CDR3 is CASTSGTVGYGYTF.

The chain employs TRBV24-1 and TRBJ1-1; TCRdb's D gene call, TRBD1, goes unchecked for lack of DNA. CDR1 and CDR2 (germline): KGHDR, SFDVKD. The CDR3 runs to 13 residues. The CDR3 region is CATSMGGEAEAFF.

The rearrangement links TRBV5-1 to TRBJ1-1. Looked up from germline, CDR1 is SGHRS and CDR2 is YFSETQ. CDR3 length: 13 amino acids. This chain's CDR3 is CASSFGANTEAFF.

This chain links TRBV11-3 with TRBJ1-1; TCRdb lists TRBD1, though no DNA is available to test this call. This CDR3 has 13 amino acids. CDR1 is SGHNT and CDR2 is YENEEA in the germline V gene. CDR3: CASGQGAGTEAFF.

Here the CDR3 reads CSASRGGSYNEQFF. The chain carries TRBV20-1 and TRBJ2-1; TCRdb calls TRBD2, which cannot be checked without DNA. Germline V lookup: CDR1 DFQATT, CDR2 SNEGSKA (reference sequence). CDR3 size: 14 residues.

V and J are TRBV9 and TRBJ2-2; with no DNA, the TCRdb D assignment of TRBD1 cannot be verified. This CDR3 has 17 residues. The germline V gene encodes CDR1 SGDLS and CDR2 YYNGEE. CDR3 loop: CASSVAVTGVYTGELFF.

This chain uses TRBV19 with TRBJ2-1. The CDR3 is 14 amino acids. Germline V gene data show CDR1 as LNHDA and CDR2 as SQIVND (reference sequence). Here the CDR3 reads CASSLRAAGNEQFF.

The chain is built from TRBV20-1 and TRBJ2-3. The CDR3 runs to 11 residues. Germline V gene data show CDR1 as DFQATT and CDR2 as SNEGSKA (reference sequence). CDR3: CSAGSTDTQYF.

The chain uses TRBV4-3 and TRBJ2-2; TCRdb designates TRBD1, a call that cannot be tested without DNA. Germline V gene data show CDR1 as LGHNA and CDR2 as YSLEER. The CDR3 has 15 residues. The CDR3 protein is CASSRGTGGVRELFF.

The rearrangement joins TRBV4-1 to TRBJ1-4. Germline lookup yields CDR1 MGHRA and CDR2 YSYEKL. This CDR3 comprises 11 residues. The CDR3 sequence is CASSQEGKLFF.

The V call is TRBV7-9, the J call TRBJ1-1; there is no DNA to check the TCRdb D call of TRBD1. This CDR3 region has 14 residues. Germline lookup yields CDR1 SEHNR and CDR2 FQNEAQ (reference sequence). CDR3: CASSFDRMNTEAFF.

The genes are TRBV4-1 and TRBJ2-4; TCRdb indicates TRBD1, and absent DNA this call remains unverified. The CDR3 has 14 residues. The germline V gene has CDR1 MGHRA and CDR2 YSYEKL. CDR3 residues: CASSQVSTVAIQYF.

J is TRBJ1-2 and V is TRBV4-1. CDR1 MGHRA and CDR2 YSYEKL come from the germline V gene. The CDR3 length is 13 residues. The CDR3 loop is CASSQGTYYGYTF.

The chain couples TRBV12-3 or TRBV12-4 to TRBJ1-3. The CDR3 is made up of 13 amino acids. The CDR3 loop reads CASRPPSGNTIYF.